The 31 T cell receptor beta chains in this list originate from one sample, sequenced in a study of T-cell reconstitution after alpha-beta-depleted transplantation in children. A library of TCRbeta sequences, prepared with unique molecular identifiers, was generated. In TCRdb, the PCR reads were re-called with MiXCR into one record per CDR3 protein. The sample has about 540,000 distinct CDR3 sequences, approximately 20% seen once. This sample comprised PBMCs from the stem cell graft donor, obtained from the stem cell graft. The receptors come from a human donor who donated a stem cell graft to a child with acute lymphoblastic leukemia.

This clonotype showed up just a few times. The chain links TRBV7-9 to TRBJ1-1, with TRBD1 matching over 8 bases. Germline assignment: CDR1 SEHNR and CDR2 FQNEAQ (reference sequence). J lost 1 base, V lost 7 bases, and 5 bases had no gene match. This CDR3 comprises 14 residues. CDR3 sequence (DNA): TGTGCCAGCACCAACAGGGGGGAGAACACTGAAGCTTTCTTT. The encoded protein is CASTNRGENTEAFF.

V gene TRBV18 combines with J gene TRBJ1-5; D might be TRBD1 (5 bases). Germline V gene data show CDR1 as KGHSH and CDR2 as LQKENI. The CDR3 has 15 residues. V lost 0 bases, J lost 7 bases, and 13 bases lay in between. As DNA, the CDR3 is TGTGCCAGCTCACCACCCGGGGGGTTGGGCCAGCCCCAGCATTTT. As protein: CASSPPGGLGQPQHF.

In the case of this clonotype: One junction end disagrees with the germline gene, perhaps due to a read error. The chain's CDR3 is CASSWGGGYDQYF. CDR3 in DNA: TGTGCCAGCAGTTGGGGGGGGGGCTACGACCAGTACTTC. The chain is built from TRBV12-3 or TRBV12-4 and TRBJ2-7; the D gene is possibly TRBD2 (7 bases). There are 13 residues in the CDR3.

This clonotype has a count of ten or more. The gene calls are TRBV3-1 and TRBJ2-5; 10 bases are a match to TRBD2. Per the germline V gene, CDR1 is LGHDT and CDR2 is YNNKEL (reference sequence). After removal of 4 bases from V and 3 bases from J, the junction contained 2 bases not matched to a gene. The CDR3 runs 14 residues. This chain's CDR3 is CASSPGLAEETQYF. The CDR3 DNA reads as TGTGCCAGCAGCCCCGGACTAGCGGAAGAGACCCAGTACTTC.

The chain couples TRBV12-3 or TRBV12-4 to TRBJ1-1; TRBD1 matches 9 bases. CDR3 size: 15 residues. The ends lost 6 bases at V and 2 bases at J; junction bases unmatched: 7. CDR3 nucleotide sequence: TGTGCCAGCAGGCCTCGACAGGGGGGAAACACTGAAGCTTTCTTT. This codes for CASRPRQGGNTEAFF.

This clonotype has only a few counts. The CDR3 here is CASSVASGSPGELFF. For the CDR3, the DNA is TGCGCCAGCAGCGTCGCTAGCGGGAGCCCCGGGGAGCTGTTTTTT. This sequence joins TRBV5-1 and TRBJ2-2; 10 nucleotides align to TRBD2. Per germline, CDR1 SGHRS and CDR2 YFSETQ. The CDR3 spans 15 residues. The trim removed 4 bases at V and 6 bases at J, leaving 6 bases unmatched. Filled out from reference TRBV5-1 and TRBJ2-2, the complete variable domain reads KAGVTQTPRYLIKTRGQQVTLSCSPISGHRSVSWYQQTPGQGLQFLFEYFSETQRNKGNFPGRFSGRQFSNSRSEMNVSTLELGDSALYLCASSVASGSPGELFFGEGSRLTVL.

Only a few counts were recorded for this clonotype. The CDR3: CASGKAGDDTQYF. In DNA form, the CDR3 reads TGCGCCAGCGGGAAAGCGGGAGACGATACGCAGTATTTT. V and J are TRBV5-1 and TRBJ2-3, with 8 bases lining up with TRBD2. The CDR3 is 13 amino acids. The trim removed 7 bases at V and 6 bases at J, leaving 7 bases unmatched. In germline, CDR1 is SGHRS, CDR2 YFSETQ.

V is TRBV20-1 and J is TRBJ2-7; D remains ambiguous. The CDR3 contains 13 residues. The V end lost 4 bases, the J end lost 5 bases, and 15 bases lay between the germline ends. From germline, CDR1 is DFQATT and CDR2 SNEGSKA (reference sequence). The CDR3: CSAMAPGAHEQYF. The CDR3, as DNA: TGCAGTGCTATGGCCCCGGGCGCTCACGAGCAGTACTTC.

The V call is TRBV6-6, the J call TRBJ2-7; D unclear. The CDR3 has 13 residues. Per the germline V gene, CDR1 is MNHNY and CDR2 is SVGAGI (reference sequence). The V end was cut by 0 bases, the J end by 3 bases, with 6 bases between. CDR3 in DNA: TGTGCCAGCAGTTACTCTTTCCGCTACGAGCAGTACTTC. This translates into CASSYSFRYEQYF.

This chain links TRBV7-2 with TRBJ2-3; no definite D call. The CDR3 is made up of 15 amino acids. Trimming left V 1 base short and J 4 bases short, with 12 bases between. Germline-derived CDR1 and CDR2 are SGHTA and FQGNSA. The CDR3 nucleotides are TGTGCCAGCAGCTTAGGAGGCGTCTTCTCAGATACGCAGTATTTT. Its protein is CASSLGGVFSDTQYF.

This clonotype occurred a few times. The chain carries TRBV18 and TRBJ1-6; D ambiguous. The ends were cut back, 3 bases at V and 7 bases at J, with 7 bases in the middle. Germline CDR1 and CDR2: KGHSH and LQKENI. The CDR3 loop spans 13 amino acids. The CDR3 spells CASSPEGNSPLHF. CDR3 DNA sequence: TGTGCCAGCTCACCTGAAGGGAATTCACCCCTCCACTTT.

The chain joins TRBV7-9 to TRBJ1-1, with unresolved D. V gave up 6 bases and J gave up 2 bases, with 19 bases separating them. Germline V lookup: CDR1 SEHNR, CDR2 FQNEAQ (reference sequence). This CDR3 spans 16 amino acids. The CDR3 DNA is TGTGCCAGCAGTCAAGTGGCGGGGTTTTTTAACACTGAAGCTTTCTTT. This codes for CASSQVAGFFNTEAFF.

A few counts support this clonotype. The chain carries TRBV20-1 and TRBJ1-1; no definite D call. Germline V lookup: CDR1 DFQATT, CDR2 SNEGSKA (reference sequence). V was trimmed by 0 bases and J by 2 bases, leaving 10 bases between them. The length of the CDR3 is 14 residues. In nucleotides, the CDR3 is TGCAGTGCTAGAGATCCCTCCAGAAACACTGAAGCTTTCTTT. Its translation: CSARDPSRNTEAFF.

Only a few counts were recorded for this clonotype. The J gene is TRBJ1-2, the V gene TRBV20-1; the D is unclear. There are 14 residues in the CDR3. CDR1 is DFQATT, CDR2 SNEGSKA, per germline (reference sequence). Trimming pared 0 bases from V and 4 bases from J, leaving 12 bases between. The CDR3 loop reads CSARDPGGVYGYTF. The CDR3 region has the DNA TGCAGTGCTAGAGATCCCGGCGGGGTCTATGGCTACACCTTC.

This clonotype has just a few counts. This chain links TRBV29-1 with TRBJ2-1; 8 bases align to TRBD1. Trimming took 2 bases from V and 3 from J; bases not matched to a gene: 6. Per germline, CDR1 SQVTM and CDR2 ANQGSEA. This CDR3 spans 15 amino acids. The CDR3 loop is CSVEPGQDVYNEQFF. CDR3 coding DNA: TGCAGCGTTGAACCGGGACAGGACGTCTACAATGAGCAGTTCTTC.

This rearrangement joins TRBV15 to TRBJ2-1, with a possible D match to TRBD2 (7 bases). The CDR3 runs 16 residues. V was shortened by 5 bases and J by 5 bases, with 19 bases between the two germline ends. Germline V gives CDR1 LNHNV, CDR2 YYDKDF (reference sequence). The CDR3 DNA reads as TGTGCCACCAGCCCTCGGAAGGGGGAGGGTAACAATGAGCAGTTCTTC. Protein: CATSPRKGEGNNEQFF.

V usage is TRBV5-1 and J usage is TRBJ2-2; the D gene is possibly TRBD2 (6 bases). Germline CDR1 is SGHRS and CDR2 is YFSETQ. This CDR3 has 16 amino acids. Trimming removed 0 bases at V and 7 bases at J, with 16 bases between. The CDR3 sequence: CASSLVSGSGGGELFF. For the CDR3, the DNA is TGCGCCAGCAGCTTGGTATCCGGGAGCGGCGGCGGGGAGCTGTTTTTT. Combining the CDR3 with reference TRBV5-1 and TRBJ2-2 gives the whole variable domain KAGVTQTPRYLIKTRGQQVTLSCSPISGHRSVSWYQQTPGQGLQFLFEYFSETQRNKGNFPGRFSGRQFSNSRSEMNVSTLELGDSALYLCASSLVSGSGGGELFFGEGSRLTVL.

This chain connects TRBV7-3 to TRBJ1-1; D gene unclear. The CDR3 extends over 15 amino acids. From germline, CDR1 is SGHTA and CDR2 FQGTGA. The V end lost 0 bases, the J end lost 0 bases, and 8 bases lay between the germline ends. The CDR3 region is CASSLTGSMNTEAFF. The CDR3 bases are TGTGCCAGCAGCTTAACGGGGAGCATGAACACTGAAGCTTTCTTT.

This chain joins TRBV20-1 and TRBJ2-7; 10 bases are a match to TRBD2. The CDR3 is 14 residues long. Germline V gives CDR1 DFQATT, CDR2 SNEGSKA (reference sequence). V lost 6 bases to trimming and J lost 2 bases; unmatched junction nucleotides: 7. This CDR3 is CSAGGSGRTYEQYF. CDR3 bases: TGCAGTGCCGGGGGTAGCGGGAGGACCTACGAGCAGTACTTC.

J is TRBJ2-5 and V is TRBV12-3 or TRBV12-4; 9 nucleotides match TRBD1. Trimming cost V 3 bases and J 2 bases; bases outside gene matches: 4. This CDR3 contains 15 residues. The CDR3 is CASSFYGQGQETQYF. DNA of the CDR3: TGTGCCAGCAGTTTCTACGGACAGGGGCAAGAGACCCAGTACTTC.

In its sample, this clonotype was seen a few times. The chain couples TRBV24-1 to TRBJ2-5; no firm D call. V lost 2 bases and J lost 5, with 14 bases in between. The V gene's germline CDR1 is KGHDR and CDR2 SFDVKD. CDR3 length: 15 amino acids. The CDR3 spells CATSDWIQTEETQYF. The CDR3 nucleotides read TGTGCCACCAGTGATTGGATACAAACCGAGGAGACCCAGTACTTC.

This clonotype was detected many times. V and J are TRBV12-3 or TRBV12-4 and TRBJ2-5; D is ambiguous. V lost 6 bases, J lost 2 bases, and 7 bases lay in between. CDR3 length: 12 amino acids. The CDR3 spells CASRLYQETQYF. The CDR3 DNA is TGTGCCAGCAGACTATATCAAGAGACCCAGTACTTC.

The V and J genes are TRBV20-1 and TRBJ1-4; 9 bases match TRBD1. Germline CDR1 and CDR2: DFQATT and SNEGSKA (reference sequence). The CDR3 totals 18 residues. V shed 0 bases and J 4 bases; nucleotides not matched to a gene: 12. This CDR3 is CSAREPGQGKRGNEKLFF. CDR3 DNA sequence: TGCAGTGCTAGAGAGCCGGGACAGGGCAAGCGGGGTAATGAAAAACTGTTTTTT.

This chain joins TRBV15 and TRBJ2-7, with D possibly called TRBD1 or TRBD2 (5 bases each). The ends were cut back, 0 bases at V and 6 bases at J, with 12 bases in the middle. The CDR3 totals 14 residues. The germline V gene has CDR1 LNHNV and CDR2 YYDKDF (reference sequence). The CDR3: CATSREWGNSEQYF. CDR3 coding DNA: TGTGCCACCAGCAGAGAGTGGGGGAACAGCGAGCAGTACTTC.

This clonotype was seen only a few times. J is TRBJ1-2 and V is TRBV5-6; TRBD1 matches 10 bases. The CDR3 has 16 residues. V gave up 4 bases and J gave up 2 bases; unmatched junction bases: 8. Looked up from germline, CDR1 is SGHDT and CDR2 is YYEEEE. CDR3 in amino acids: CASSVMTGGWNYGYTF. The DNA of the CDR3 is TGTGCCAGCAGCGTGATGACAGGGGGCTGGAACTATGGCTACACCTTC.

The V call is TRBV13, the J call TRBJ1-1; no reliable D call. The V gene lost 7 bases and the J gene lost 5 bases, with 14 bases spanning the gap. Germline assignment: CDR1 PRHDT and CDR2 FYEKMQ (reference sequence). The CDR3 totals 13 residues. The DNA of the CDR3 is TGTGCCAGCAACGGACGTATAGAAACTGAAGCTTTCTTT. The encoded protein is CASNGRIETEAFF.

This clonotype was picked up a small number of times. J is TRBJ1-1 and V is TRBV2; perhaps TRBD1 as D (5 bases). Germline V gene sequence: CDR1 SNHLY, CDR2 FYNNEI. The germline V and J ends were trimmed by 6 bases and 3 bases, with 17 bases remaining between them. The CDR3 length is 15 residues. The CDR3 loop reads CASRGQGLRDTEAFF. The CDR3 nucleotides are TGTGCCAGCAGGGGGCAGGGATTAAGAGACACTGAAGCTTTCTTT.

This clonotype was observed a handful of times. DNA for the CDR3: TGCGCCAGCAGCCAAGGTGACACAGGGTACTCCTACGAGCAGTACTTC. This gives the protein CASSQGDTGYSYEQYF. This chain connects TRBV4-1 to TRBJ2-7; maybe TRBD1 (6 bases). The length of the CDR3 is 16 residues. Germline V gives CDR1 MGHRA, CDR2 YSYEKL. V gave up 1 base and J gave up 0 bases, with 13 bases separating them.

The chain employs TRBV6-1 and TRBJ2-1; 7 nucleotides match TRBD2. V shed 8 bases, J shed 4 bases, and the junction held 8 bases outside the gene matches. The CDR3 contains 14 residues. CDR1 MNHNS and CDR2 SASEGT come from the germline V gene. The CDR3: CASGWASGYNEQFF. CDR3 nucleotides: TGTGCCAGCGGGTGGGCTAGCGGATACAATGAGCAGTTCTTC.

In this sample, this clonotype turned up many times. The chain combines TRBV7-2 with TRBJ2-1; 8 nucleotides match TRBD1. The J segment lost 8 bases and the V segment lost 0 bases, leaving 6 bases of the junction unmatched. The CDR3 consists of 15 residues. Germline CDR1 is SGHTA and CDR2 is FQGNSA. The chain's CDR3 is CASSLAFGQGDEQFF. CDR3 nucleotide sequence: TGTGCCAGCAGCTTAGCGTTTGGACAGGGAGATGAGCAGTTCTTC.

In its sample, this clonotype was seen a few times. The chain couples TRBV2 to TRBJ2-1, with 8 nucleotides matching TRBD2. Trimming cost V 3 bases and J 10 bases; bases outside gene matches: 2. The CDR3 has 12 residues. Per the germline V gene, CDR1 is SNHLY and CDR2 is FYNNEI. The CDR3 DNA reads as TGTGCCAGCAGTGACGGGAGGGGGGAGCAGTTCTTC. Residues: CASSDGRGEQFF.